Listed below are T cell receptor beta chains from one sample, sequenced in a study of shared clonotypes between healthy human individuals. Only in-frame clones appear in the TCRdb table, and some are missing; sequencing was by immunoSEQ multiplex PCR. The table has about 2.4 million clones, over 85% seen once. Sample: naive CD4+ T cells from PBMCs. These receptors all stem from a man in his late teens or twenties in good health. Some clones in this sample may be carry-over from other donors' samples. The CDR3 runs from the conserved cysteine through the conserved F or W. The D gene is left open where the match is weak. Not all rows give a size; the values are once, few, many and, for expanded clones, a class.

j_call clone_size v_call d_call cdr3_aa cdr3_nt
TRBJ1-2 - TRBV6-1 - CASSVSPNYGYTF TGTGCCAGCAGTGTCTCCCCTAACTATGGCTACACCTTC
TRBJ2-1 - TRBV2 TRBD2 CASLEAGSYNEQFF TGTGCCAGCTTAGAAGCGGGATCCTACAATGAGCAGTTCTTC
TRBJ2-1 - TRBV7-2 - CASSLAARSNEQFF TGTGCCAGCAGCTTAGCCGCTAGATCGAATGAGCAGTTCTTC
TRBJ2-1 - TRBV7-2 - CASTLGDRRRSPSNEQFF TGTGCCAGCACCTTGGGAGATCGAAGAAGATCACCCTCCAATGAGCAGTTCTTC
TRBJ1-5 - TRBV19 - CASSPHGRNSNQPQHF TGTGCCAGTAGCCCACATGGACGGAATAGCAATCAGCCCCAGCATTTT
TRBJ2-7 - TRBV6-5 - CASSSGGYDYEQYF TGTGCCAGCAGCTCCGGGGGTTACGATTACGAGCAGTACTTC
TRBJ2-1 - TRBV19 TRBD2 CASSIGFRGRGDEQFF TGTGCCAGTAGTATAGGTTTCCGCGGGAGAGGGGATGAGCAGTTCTTC
TRBJ2-2 - TRBV4-1 - CASSQEGRANTGELFF TGCGCCAGCAGCCAAGAAGGCAGGGCGAACACCGGGGAGCTGTTTTTT
TRBJ1-3 - TRBV5-1 - CASSLDTSGNTIYF TGCGCCAGCAGCTTAGACACCTCTGGAAACACCATATATTTT
TRBJ1-3 few TRBV19 - CASSATSRSGNTIYF TGTGCCAGTAGTGCGACCAGCCGCTCTGGAAACACCATATATTTT
TRBJ1-6 - TRBV28 - CASSLVGIDNSPLHF TGTGCCAGCAGTTTAGTAGGGATTGATAATTCACCCCTCCACTTT
TRBJ2-5 - TRBV5-1 TRBD2 CASSAAASGRETQYF TGCGCCAGCAGCGCGGCGGCTAGCGGGAGAGAGACCCAGTACTTC
TRBJ2-1 - TRBV29-1 - CSGDSGGDEQFF TGCAGCGGGGACTCGGGGGGCGATGAGCAGTTCTTC
TRBJ2-4 - TRBV11-2 - CASSLEGTGIAKNIQYF TGTGCCAGCAGCTTAGAGGGGACGGGAATAGCCAAAAACATTCAGTACTTC
TRBJ2-7 - TRBV19 - CASSVRTGTYEQYF TGTGCCAGTAGTGTCCGAACTGGGACCTACGAGCAGTACTTC
TRBJ2-2 - TRBV28 - CASRPRGWGYLMNTGELFF TGTGCCAGCAGACCCCGGGGATGGGGGTACCTGATGAACACCGGGGAGCTGTTTTTT
TRBJ2-3 - TRBV6-6 - CASSYSWTMTDTQYF TGTGCCAGCAGTTACAGCTGGACGATGACAGATACGCAGTATTTT
TRBJ1-1 - TRBV9 - CASSVSQNTEAFF TGTGCCAGCAGCGTAAGTCAGAACACTGAAGCTTTCTTT
TRBJ2-3 - TRBV7-6 - CASSSVYRVDTQYF TGTGCCAGCAGCTCCGTATACCGGGTAGATACGCAGTATTTT
TRBJ1-2 - TRBV6-1 - CASSEFKVGPSGYGYTF TGTGCCAGCAGTGAATTCAAGGTGGGTCCCTCAGGCTATGGCTACACCTTC
TRBJ2-7 - TRBV4-2 TRBD1 CASSQAGTVGYEQYF TGTGCCAGCAGCCAAGCGGGGACAGTCGGCTACGAGCAGTACTTC
TRBJ2-3 - TRBV10-3 - CAIGDTRSTDTQYF TGTGCCATAGGGGACACCCGTAGCACAGATACGCAGTATTTT
TRBJ1-2 - TRBV6-5 - CASSMSQAGYGYTF TGTGCCAGCAGTATGAGCCAGGCGGGGTATGGCTACACCTTC
TRBJ2-3 - TRBV15 TRBD2 CATSRPGLAGRLSTDTQYF TGTGCCACCAGCAGACCGGGACTAGCGGGTCGACTTAGCACAGATACGCAGTATTTT
TRBJ2-7 - TRBV28 - CASSNRDREQYF TGTGCCAGCAGCAACAGGGACCGGGAGCAGTACTTC
TRBJ2-1 once TRBV2 TRBD2 CASSFRRVAGASYNEQFF TGTGCCAGCAGTTTCAGAAGGGTAGCGGGAGCCTCCTACAATGAGCAGTTCTTC
TRBJ1-3 - TRBV5-6 - CASSRRQTTSGNTIYF TGTGCCAGCAGCCGCCGACAGACTACCTCTGGAAACACCATATATTTT
TRBJ1-4 once TRBV18 - CASSVRRDTQGYEKLFF TGTGCCAGCTCAGTCCGCCGGGACACCCAGGGATATGAAAAACTGTTTTTT
TRBJ1-2 - TRBV7-2 - CASSLARVGYTF TGTGCCAGCAGCTTAGCCAGGGTTGGCTACACCTTC
TRBJ2-7 - TRBV9 TRBD2 CASSHSPGGEQYF TGTGCCAGCAGCCATTCCCCGGGAGGGGAGCAGTACTTC
TRBJ2-5 - TRBV28 - CASSLLGQRETQYF TGTGCCAGCAGTTTATTAGGGCAGCGGGAGACCCAGTACTTC
TRBJ2-3 - TRBV10-3 - CAIRQRESDTQYF TGTGCCATCAGGCAAAGGGAGTCAGATACGCAGTATTTT
TRBJ2-7 - TRBV6-4 - CASTVGKAASYEQYF TGTGCCAGCACCGTGGGTAAGGCAGCCTCCTACGAGCAGTACTTC
TRBJ2-3 - TRBV25-1 - CASSVSLLTDTQYF TGTGCCAGCAGTGTCTCGCTACTCACAGATACGCAGTATTTT
TRBJ2-5 - TRBV5-1 - CASSIQGYQETQYF TGCGCCAGCAGCATACAGGGTTACCAAGAGACCCAGTACTTC
TRBJ2-1 - TRBV11-3 TRBD2 CASSSRLAGLSEQFF TGTGCCAGCAGCTCCCGACTAGCGGGATTGTCAGAGCAGTTCTTC
TRBJ2-7 few TRBV20-1 - CSAISYEQYF TGCAGTGCTATTTCCTACGAGCAGTACTTC
TRBJ1-2 - TRBV9 TRBD1 CASSPGQGALGYTF TGTGCCAGCAGCCCGGGACAGGGGGCGCTTGGCTACACCTTC
TRBJ2-7 - TRBV4-3 TRBD1 CASSQERIRDRGYEQYF TGCGCCAGCAGCCAAGAGCGTATCCGGGACAGGGGTTACGAGCAGTACTTC
TRBJ2-7 - TRBV11-2 - CASTQFGGRVYEQYF TGTGCCAGCACCCAGTTCGGGGGCAGGGTCTACGAGCAGTACTTC
TRBJ2-1 - TRBV7-3 TRBD2 CASSLPGRAREQFF TGTGCCAGCAGCTTACCCGGGAGGGCCAGGGAGCAGTTCTTC
TRBJ2-7 - TRBV6-1 TRBD2 CASSKRGLEVYEQYF TGTGCCAGCAGTAAACGGGGACTAGAGGTATACGAGCAGTACTTC
TRBJ2-7 - TRBV25-1 TRBD2 CASSEASGRSSYEQYF TGTGCCAGCAGTGAGGCTAGCGGGAGGAGCTCCTACGAGCAGTACTTC
TRBJ1-1 - TRBV29-1 - CSVTWGPRGDTEAFF TGCAGCGTCACCTGGGGACCTCGAGGGGACACTGAAGCTTTCTTT
TRBJ2-5 - TRBV7-9 TRBD1 CASSPRTGARRETQYF TGTGCCAGCAGCCCCAGGACAGGGGCTCGGCGGGAGACCCAGTACTTC
TRBJ2-6 - TRBV28 TRBD2 CASSQLAGLTSGANVLTF TGTGCCAGCAGTCAACTAGCGGGCCTCACCTCTGGGGCCAACGTCCTGACTTTC
TRBJ2-7 - TRBV11-2 - CASSLEGESTYEQYF TGTGCCAGCAGCTTAGAAGGGGAATCAACCTACGAGCAGTACTTC
TRBJ2-5 - TRBV4-3 - CASSQDPLRGGVGSTQTQYF TGCGCCAGCAGCCAAGATCCCCTTCGAGGGGGAGTGGGGTCCACACAGACCCAGTACTTC
TRBJ2-1 - TRBV2 - CASSRPSTINEQFF TGTGCCAGCAGTCGGCCTAGCACTATAAATGAGCAGTTCTTC
TRBJ1-2 - TRBV10-3 TRBD1 CAISGGQGDYGYTF TGTGCCATCAGTGGGGGACAGGGAGACTATGGCTACACCTTC
TRBJ1-4 - TRBV5-4 - CASSFMDNEKLFF TGTGCCAGCAGCTTCATGGATAATGAAAAACTGTTTTTT
TRBJ2-5 once TRBV30 TRBD2 CAWSGLGGDSETQYF TGTGCCTGGAGTGGTCTGGGGGGGGATTCAGAGACCCAGTACTTC
TRBJ2-1 - TRBV28 - CASSSSFRLYNEQFF TGTGCCAGCAGTTCGTCTTTTCGCCTCTACAATGAGCAGTTCTTC
TRBJ2-7 - TRBV5-4 - CASSLPQGLYHEQYF TGTGCCAGCAGCTTGCCGCAGGGGCTATACCACGAGCAGTACTTC
TRBJ2-2 - TRBV2 TRBD2 CASSERGGRAAAGELFF TGTGCCAGCAGTGAACGGGGGGGACGCGCCGCGGCCGGGGAGCTGTTTTTT
TRBJ1-5 - TRBV28 - CASSFIGTGNQPQHF TGTGCCAGCAGTTTTATTGGAACAGGCAATCAGCCCCAGCATTTT
TRBJ1-4 - TRBV5-1 TRBD1 CASSPGQGAGNEKLFF TGCGCCAGCAGCCCTGGACAGGGGGCAGGTAATGAAAAACTGTTTTTT